Listed below are T cell receptor beta chains from one sample, sequenced in a study of Ad26.COV2.S vaccination and SARS-CoV-2 variants. Using immunoSEQ multiplex PCR, the repertoire was profiled, and TCRdb retains in-frame clones only, with some absent. In the table there are over 90,000 clones, less than 85% of which are singletons. The specimen comprised peripheral blood, sampled after recovery from COVID-19. Every receptor here comes from a human donor who had recovered from COVID-19. Each CDR3 is given with its conserved first and last residue. Each record gives: V gene, clone size, J gene, D gene, CDR3 DNA, CDR3 protein. The D gene is left open where the match is weak. Clone size, where shown, is once, few, many, or a class for clones that have expanded.

TRBV5-1	once	TRBJ2-1	TRBD2	TGCGCCAGCAGACGCGCGGGGGGATACAATGAGCAGTTCTTC	CASRRAGGYNEQFF
TRBV11-2	NA	TRBJ1-2	NA	TGTGCCAGCAGCTTGAACCCGGGCCTCCCCAACTATGGCTACACCTTC	CASSLNPGLPNYGYTF
TRBV10-3	once	TRBJ2-5	TRBD2	TGTGCCATCAGTGAGGGTCAGGCTAGCGGGGGCGGAGAGACCCAGTACTTC	CAISEGQASGGGETQYF
TRBV5-1	NA	TRBJ1-4	TRBD1	TGCGCCAGCAGCTTGGCCCGACAGGGGGGAGAAAAACTGTTTTTT	CASSLARQGGEKLFF
TRBV10-3	NA	TRBJ1-5	NA	TGTGCCATCAGTCCCAAACAGGTAGCGGATCAGCCCCAGCATTTT	CAISPKQVADQPQHF
TRBV18	NA	TRBJ1-2	NA	TGTGCCAGCTCACCAACGGACACTACTAACTATGGCTACACCTTC	CASSPTDTTNYGYTF
TRBV5-4	NA	TRBJ1-4	NA	TGTGCCAGCAGCAGGCCGGGAGGGGAGGATGAAAAACTGTTTTTT	CASSRPGGEDEKLFF
TRBV30	NA	TRBJ2-3	NA	TGTGCCTGGAGTGGGCGGTTCACAGATACGCAGTATTTT	CAWSGRFTDTQYF
TRBV7-3	NA	TRBJ2-1	TRBD1	TGTGCCAGCAGCTTTTCCCAGGGGGATGAGCAGTTCTTC	CASSFSQGDEQFF
TRBV3-1/TRBV3-2	once	TRBJ2-5	NA	TGTGCCAGCAGCAAGGGAGTACAAGAGACCCAGTACTTC	CASSKGVQETQYF
TRBV28	NA	TRBJ2-1	NA	TGTGCCAGCAGTTTACCGCAGCCTGGGCGGCAGTTCTTC	CASSLPQPGRQFF
TRBV20-1	NA	TRBJ1-5	NA	TGCAGTGCTGGAAATCAGCCCCAGCATTTT	CSAGNQPQHF
TRBV6-6	NA	TRBJ2-3	NA	TGTGCCAGCTGGAGGAGCATAGATACGCAGTATTTT	CASWRSIDTQYF